Given below is one T cell receptor beta chain in context. Its recognized antigen is unknown. The sample holds no much larger clone one base away, and base qualities are not on file. These data belong to a study of cytomegalovirus exposure and HLA in healthy donors (dated by TCRdb to 2017 to 2019). A note on the overall study: According to an earlier analysis of 550 to 750 of the donors, roughly 180 million T cells yielded approximately 120 million unique TCR beta sequences and more than 250 Gb of sequence data. An early release covering roughly 600 HLA-typed donors comprised approximately 290 gigabases of sequencing data and approximately 85 million unique TCR sequences. Among the roughly 430 genotyped donors, more than 70% belonged to the genetic ancestry cluster associated with self-reported Caucasian donors. The study aimed to test whether cataloging public T cell receptors could reveal signatures of past pathogen exposure. Using immunosequencing, the study profiled T cell repertoires from fewer than 700 subjects and related those repertoires to cytomegalovirus serostatus. Besides the first cohort of roughly 700 subjects, a separate validation cohort made up of roughly 130 different subjects was used. The study combined high-throughput TCR immunosequencing, statistical association of individual TCRs with disease status, and machine learning to predict cytomegalovirus infection status. In a later analysis, previously published TCR beta repertoires from 666 donors were re-analyzed and high-resolution HLA genotyping was added so that TCR occurrence patterns could be studied. In the later analysis, no new phenotypic data were used to find candidate immune exposures; instead, reliance was placed on TCR beta sequences and their occurrence across donors. An earlier analysis of 587 of the donors used high-throughput TCR beta sequencing to judge whether each TCR beta V gene segment behaved as functional or pseudogenic. Donor age, sex, ethnicity and CMV serostatus were compiled together with the repertoire data. In a later genetic analysis, genome-wide SNP genotypes for about three fifths of the 666 donors were used, and that subset was treated as a discovery cohort. All discovery cohort repertoires had been generated using a single sequencing platform. HLA typing included class I and class II loci at four-digit resolution. The number of donors typed differed by locus, with 629-630 for A, B, C, DRB1 and DQB1, around 500 for DQA1, approximately 580 for DPA1, and 472 for DPB1. Several DR-DQ haplotypes were treated as single units for association and clustering because of strong linkage in the cohort. On average, around 200,000 unique TCR beta nucleotide sequences were sequenced per donor among some 430 genotyped donors of the cohort, with 15% to 20% of those sequences being non-productive.

Overall results and qualifications from the work: In both the original and validation cohorts, the classifier was reported to diagnose cytomegalovirus status with high specificity and sensitivity. Presence/absence analyses assumed roughly uniform sequencing depth across donors, an assumption that may not hold. Some IMGT-functional V segments, including TRBV6-2 and TRBV6-3, could not be distinguished by the 87-base-pair reads and were therefore excluded. A further reported finding was that TCR beta sequences accurately predicted the HLA-A and HLA-B alleles for most subjects in the first cohort. A later analysis reported that several top co-occurrence clusters appeared linked to parvovirus B19, influenza, CMV and Epstein-Barr virus. A group of highly shared sequence variants was considered likely to be a technical artifact of the sequencing pipeline. A later genetic analysis associated a missense DCLRE1C variant with V-gene and J-gene trimming of TCR beta chains, and an independent cohort replicated the association. Correlated functional status among segregating V segments might reflect linkage disequilibrium, but an unknown experimental factor could not be ruled out. The authors suggested that the approach could potentially be generalized to other disease states and immunological phenotypes. Most CMV-associated TCR beta chains appeared to be HLA-restricted in a later analysis, and the HLA associations seemed to be driven largely by CMV exposure. Because counts were too low, roughly 17 rarely observed V segments, including chromosome 9 orphons, were left out of the earlier analysis of about 620 of the donors. A total of about 180 TCR beta chains were listed by the study as associated with cytomegalovirus. Specific HLA alleles were associated with 15,000 to 20,000 TCR beta sequences at a false discovery rate of 0.05 in a later analysis. Because HLA typing was unavailable for some donors at each locus, only the typed subset was used in association tests. Assigning TCR associations to individual alleles was difficult when HLA alleles, especially DR and DQ, strongly co-occurred. Three of the identified cytomegalovirus-associated TCR beta chains were confirmed in vitro to be specific for cytomegalovirus antigens. In a later analysis, HLA-associated TCR beta chains were found to be more clonally expanded and to have lower generation probabilities than equally common non-associated chains. This cohort had only TCR beta chains sequenced, and the lack of alpha or paired-chain data limited which features could be detected. A later analysis found that TCR association rates varied across HLA loci, with DRB1 alleles showing the most associated TCRs and HLA-C alleles the fewest. According to a later genetic analysis, donors in an Asian-associated ancestry cluster had fewer N-insertions in productive TCRs than the roughly 670-donor mean. Most TCR sequences were observed very rarely across donors, whereas some public TCRs were present in many individuals. Broadly in line with IMGT annotations, most TCR beta V segments showed up in productive rearrangements about 90% or about 30% of the time in an earlier analysis of 587 of the donors. CMV serostatus was the only immune exposure information available for the cohort.

There are 12 amino acids in the CDR3, from cysteine to phenylalanine inclusive. Only the CDR3 portion is preserved as DNA: 36 bases, with reading frame beginning at the first base. The germline V gene gives CDR1 as MGHDK and CDR2 as SYGVNS. V loses 7 bases, J loses 5 bases, and the germline ends lie 12 bases apart. Library construction relied on the immunoSEQ multiplex PCR assay. The multiplex PCR relied on a mix of 60 forward primers for TCR Vbeta segments and 13 reverse primers for TCR Jbeta segments. Amplification of the CDR3 region of rearranged TCR beta genes was performed with a multiplex PCR assay on genomic DNA. On the Illumina HiSeq System, the amplified TCR beta libraries were sequenced as 87-base-pair reads. Per the authors' processing: A later analysis tallied 75 million to 95 million unique TCR beta chains across the 700 or so repertoires, and some 12 million of those chains were shared by two or more donors. To remove PCR and sequencing errors, raw reads were error-corrected and collapsed into unique sequences using a nearest-neighbor algorithm that merged closely related sequences. CDR3 sequences were aligned to IMGT reference sequences to assign V, D and J gene segments. For a sequence to be retained, at least a six-nucleotide match to both a V gene segment and a J gene segment was required. A rearrangement counted as productive if the CDR3 had no stop codons and remained in frame with V and J, and every other rearrangement counted as non-productive. Following IMGT convention, CDR3 was defined as the stretch from the second conserved V-encoded cysteine up to the conserved J-encoded phenylalanine. The earlier analysis of 587 of the donors excluded sequences that lacked an unambiguous match to a single V gene segment. An earlier analysis of several hundred of the donors classified V segments as functional when productive rearrangements were above 56.7% and as segregating when the standard deviation between donors was above 5%. A statistical classification framework was developed to diagnose cytomegalovirus status using the catalog of TCR beta chain sequences. In a later analysis, TCR nucleotide sequences were compared against IMGT/GENE-DB human TR gene sequences so that V and J genes could be assigned. A later analysis assigned CDR3 sequences and most-parsimonious VDJ recombination scenarios with the TCRdist pipeline. A later analysis defined each TCR beta chain by its CDR3 amino acid sequence plus V-gene family, and excluded reads lacking a unique V-gene family. As a way to deal with suspected cross-contamination and a sequencing artifact, a later analysis dropped 450 to 700 nucleotide sequences that were highly shared and had low generation probability. For each public chain, a later analysis derived a clonal expansion index from normalized ranks of inferred template counts within each repertoire. Generation probabilities in a later analysis came from a VDJ recombination model fitted to out-of-frame rearrangements, and those results were checked against IGoR. A later analysis scored TCR-TCR, TCR-HLA and TCR-CMV co-occurrence with hypergeometric tests, applying a repertoire-size bias correction to TCR pairs. False discovery rates were estimated in a later analysis by permuting HLA or CMV assignments 20 times. A later analysis grouped co-occurring TCRs with DBSCAN, adding TCRdist sequence similarity when clustering within HLA-allele-positive subsets. For co-occurrence clustering, repertoires with fewer than 30,000 or more than 120,000 public chains were excluded, along with about five repertoires with anomalous nucleotide sharing. Imported from immuneACCESS, the table was reduced by TCRdb to in-frame sequences with V and J called. These copies leave out some clones; in studies compared against another copy, an unresolved V gene accounts for under half, and the cause of the remainder is not known. D and trimming were read from the DNA, whereas the V and J calls and clone size are those reported in that table. This sample comprises under 40,000 clones, roughly nine tenths of them detected only once. The ten largest clones represent less than 3.5% of the sample.

The cohort comprised 670 or so healthy bone marrow donors. All cohort members were sampled while nominally healthy, although unrecorded immune exposures were likely present. The donor tested CMV seronegative, placing the donor among the 350 or so seronegative members of the cohort. Each donor provided a peripheral blood sample, and peripheral blood mononuclear cells were used for TCR beta sequencing. Genomic DNA extraction from the blood cell samples was performed with the Qiagen DNeasy Blood Extraction Kit. The chain is encoded by TRBV25-1 joined to TRBJ2-7; confidence is insufficient to name the D gene. The sequencing input was PBMCs. This TCR came from a woman under 30 in good health and CMV-seronegative. At the DNA level, the sequence is TGTGCCAGCAAAAAACTGACACACGAGCAGTACTTC. This encodes CASKKLTHEQYF.